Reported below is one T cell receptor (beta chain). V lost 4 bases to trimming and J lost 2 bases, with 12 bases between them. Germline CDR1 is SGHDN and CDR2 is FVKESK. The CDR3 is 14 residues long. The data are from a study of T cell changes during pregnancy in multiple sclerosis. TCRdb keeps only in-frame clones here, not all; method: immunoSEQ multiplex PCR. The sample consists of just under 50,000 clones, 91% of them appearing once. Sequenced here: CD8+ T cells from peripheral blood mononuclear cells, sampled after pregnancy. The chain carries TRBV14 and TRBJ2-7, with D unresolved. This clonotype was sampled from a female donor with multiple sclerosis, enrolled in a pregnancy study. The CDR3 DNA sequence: TGTGCCAGCAGCCCAGGTGTTGGGCCCTACGAGCAGTACTTC. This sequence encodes CASSPGVGPYEQYF. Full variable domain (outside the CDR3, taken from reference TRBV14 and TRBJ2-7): EAGVTQFPSHSVIEKGQTVTLRCDPISGHDNLYWYRRVMGKEIKFLLHFVKESKQDESGMPNNRFLAERTGGTYSTLKVQPAELEDSGVYFCASSPGVGPYEQYFGPGTRLTVT.